These T cell receptor beta chains were read from a single sample in a study of control samples from healthy donors and cancer patients. Some clones are missing from TCRdb's copy, which holds only in-frame ones; the method was immunoSEQ multiplex PCR. The table lists 140,000 to 150,000 clones, 93% of them singletons. The specimen was blood. These receptors were obtained from a young man in good health. Each CDR3 is given without its conserved first and last residue.

v_gene	j_gene	CDR3aa
TRBV3-1/TRBV3-2	TRBJ1-5	ASSDAGYSNQPQH
TRBV3-1/TRBV3-2	TRBJ1-6	ASSQVYSQNSPLH
TRBV3-1/TRBV3-2	TRBJ2-1	ASSQEAPGVSYNEQF
TRBV29-1	TRBJ2-3	SALTGGTDTQY
TRBV5-1	TRBJ1-1	ASSLTLGAEAF
TRBV6-2/TRBV6-3	TRBJ2-2	ASSANPRTGTNTGELF
TRBV5-1	TRBJ1-1	ASSLGLQIQGIDTEAF
TRBV7-9	TRBJ1-1	ASSYRGTEAF
TRBV28	TRBJ2-1	ASRFLNRDNEQF
TRBV7-2	TRBJ1-4	ASSRGGTKLF
TRBV5-1	TRBJ2-3	ASSFGTGVDTQY
TRBV6-1	TRBJ2-3	ASSEPPVAGSSTDTQY
TRBV18	TRBJ1-5	ASSPGVGQPQH
TRBV5-1	TRBJ2-1	ASSPTGSNEQF
TRBV3-1/TRBV3-2	TRBJ1-4	ASSGVGREKLF
TRBV7-2	TRBJ1-6	ASSLILESPLH
TRBV7-9	TRBJ2-1	ASLAGSRQNEQF
TRBV20-1	TRBJ2-5	SASLRGSGSPAGTQY
TRBV28	TRBJ2-3	ASRIGSTDTQY
TRBV29-1	TRBJ1-2	SVVLADRGPKASGYT
TRBV4-1	TRBJ2-6	ASSLGNSGANVLT
TRBV27	TRBJ1-1	ASSEGGTEAF
TRBV11-2	TRBJ2-7	ASRLVLTEQY
TRBV3-1/TRBV3-2	TRBJ2-5	ASSQVDGETQY
TRBV30	TRBJ1-5	AWSNAENQPQH
TRBV28	TRBJ2-3	ASSPLGGATDTQY
TRBV30	TRBJ2-2	AWSSPKGGRAIGELF
TRBV10-3	TRBJ1-4	AISGGANEKLF
TRBV7-2	TRBJ1-3	ASSLGDRGGNTIY
TRBV5-1	TRBJ2-3	ASRARGRADTQY
TRBV10-3	TRBJ1-6	AIRGELGDSPLH
TRBV24-1	TRBJ2-7	ATRGTGGEQY
TRBV9	TRBJ2-2	ASSVTSGEGAGELF
TRBV6-5	TRBJ1-3	ASSIGSSGNTIY
TRBV7-8	TRBJ1-2	ASSYYSGQPYYGYT
TRBV7-3	TRBJ2-6	ASSLTGGNSGANVLT
TRBV25-1	TRBJ2-3	ASSEIGQGIESTDTQY
TRBV9	TRBJ1-1	ASSSTAIAEAF
TRBV4-2	TRBJ2-7	ASSQSPRTSGSYEQY
TRBV5-8	TRBJ1-1	ASSLWPGAPEAF
TRBV23-1	TRBJ1-5	ATTVNQGGGSNQPQH
TRBV6-1	TRBJ2-3	ASSEIGRAYTDTQY
TRBV28	TRBJ1-5	ASSSGGGGGSYQPQH
TRBV7-8	TRBJ1-3	ASSLAWGLNGNTIY
TRBV7-9	TRBJ2-5	ASSPGLVSGGVQETQY
TRBV2	TRBJ1-6	ASSGDLLSPLH
TRBV2	TRBJ2-1	ASSDWTGIDNEQF
TRBV7-9	TRBJ1-1	ASSLEAGAF